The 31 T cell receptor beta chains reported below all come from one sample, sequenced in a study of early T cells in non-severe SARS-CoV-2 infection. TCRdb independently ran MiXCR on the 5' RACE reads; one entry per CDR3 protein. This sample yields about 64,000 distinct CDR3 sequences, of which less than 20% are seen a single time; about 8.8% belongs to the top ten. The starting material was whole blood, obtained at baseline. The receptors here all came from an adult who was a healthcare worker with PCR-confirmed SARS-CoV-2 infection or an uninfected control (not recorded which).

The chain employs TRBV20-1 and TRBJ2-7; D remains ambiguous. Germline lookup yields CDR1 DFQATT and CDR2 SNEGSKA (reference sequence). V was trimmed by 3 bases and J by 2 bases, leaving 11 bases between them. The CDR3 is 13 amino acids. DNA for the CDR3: TGCAGTGCTAGTAACTTGGCAACCTACGAGCAGTACTTC. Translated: CSASNLATYEQYF.

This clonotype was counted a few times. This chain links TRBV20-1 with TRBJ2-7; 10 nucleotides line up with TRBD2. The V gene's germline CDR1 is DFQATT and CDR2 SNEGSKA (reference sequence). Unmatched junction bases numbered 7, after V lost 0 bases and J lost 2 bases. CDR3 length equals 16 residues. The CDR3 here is CSARELLAGTTYEQYF. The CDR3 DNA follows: TGCAGTGCTAGAGAATTACTAGCGGGGACGACCTACGAGCAGTACTTC.

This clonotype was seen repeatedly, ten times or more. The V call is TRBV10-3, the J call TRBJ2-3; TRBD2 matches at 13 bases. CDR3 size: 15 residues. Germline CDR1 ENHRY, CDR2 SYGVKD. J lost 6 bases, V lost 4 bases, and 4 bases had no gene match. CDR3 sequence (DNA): TGTGCCATCAGTGTTACGACTAGCGGGAGGGATACGCAGTATTTT. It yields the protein CAISVTTSGRDTQYF.

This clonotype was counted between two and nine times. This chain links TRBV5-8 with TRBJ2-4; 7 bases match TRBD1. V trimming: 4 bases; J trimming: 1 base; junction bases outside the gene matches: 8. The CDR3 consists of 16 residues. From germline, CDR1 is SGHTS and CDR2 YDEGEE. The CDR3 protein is CASSVTGIVAKNIQYF. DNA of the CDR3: TGTGCCAGCAGCGTGACAGGGATCGTGGCCAAAAACATTCAGTACTTC.

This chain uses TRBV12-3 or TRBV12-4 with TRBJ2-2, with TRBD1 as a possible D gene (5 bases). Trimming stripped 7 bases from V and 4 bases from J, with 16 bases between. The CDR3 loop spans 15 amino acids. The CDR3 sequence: CASKRDGAITGELFF. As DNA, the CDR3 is TGTGCCAGCAAGCGAGATGGGGCGATCACCGGGGAGCTGTTTTTT.

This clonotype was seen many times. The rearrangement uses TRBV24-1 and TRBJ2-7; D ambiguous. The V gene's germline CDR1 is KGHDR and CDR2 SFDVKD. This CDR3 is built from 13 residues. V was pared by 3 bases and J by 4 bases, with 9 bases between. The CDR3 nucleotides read TGTGCCACCAGTGATGAACGAGGTTACGAGCAGTACTTC. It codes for CATSDERGYEQYF.

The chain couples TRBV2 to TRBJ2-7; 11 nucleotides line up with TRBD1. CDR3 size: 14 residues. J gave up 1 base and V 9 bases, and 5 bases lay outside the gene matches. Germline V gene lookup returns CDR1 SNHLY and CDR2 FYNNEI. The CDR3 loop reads CASGQGALSYEQYF. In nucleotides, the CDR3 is TGTGCCAGTGGACAGGGGGCTTTATCCTACGAGCAGTACTTC.

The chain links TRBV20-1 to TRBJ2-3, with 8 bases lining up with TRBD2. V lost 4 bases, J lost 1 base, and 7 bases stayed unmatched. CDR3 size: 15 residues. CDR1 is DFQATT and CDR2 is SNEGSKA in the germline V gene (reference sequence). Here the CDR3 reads CSATRGAGGTDTQYF. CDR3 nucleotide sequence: TGCAGTGCTACCCGGGGAGCGGGGGGCACAGATACGCAGTATTTT.

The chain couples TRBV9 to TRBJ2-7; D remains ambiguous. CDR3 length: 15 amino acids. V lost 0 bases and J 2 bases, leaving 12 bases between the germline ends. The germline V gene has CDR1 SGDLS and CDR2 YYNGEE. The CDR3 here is CASSVGSGLPYEQYF. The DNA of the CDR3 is TGTGCCAGCAGCGTAGGGTCGGGTCTCCCCTACGAGCAGTACTTC.

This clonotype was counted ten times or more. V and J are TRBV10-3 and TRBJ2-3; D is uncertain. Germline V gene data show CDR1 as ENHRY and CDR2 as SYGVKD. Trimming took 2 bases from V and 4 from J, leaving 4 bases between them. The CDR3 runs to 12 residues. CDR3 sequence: CAISEAADTQYF. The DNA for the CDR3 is TGTGCCATCAGTGAGGCTGCAGATACGCAGTATTTT.

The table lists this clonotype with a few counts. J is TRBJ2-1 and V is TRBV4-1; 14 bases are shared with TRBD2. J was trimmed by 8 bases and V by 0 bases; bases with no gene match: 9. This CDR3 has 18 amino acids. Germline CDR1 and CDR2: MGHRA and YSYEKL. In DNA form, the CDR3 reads TGCGCCAGCAGCCAAGATGTACCAGGGACTAGCGGGAGCTATGAGCAGTTCTTC. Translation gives CASSQDVPGTSGSYEQFF.

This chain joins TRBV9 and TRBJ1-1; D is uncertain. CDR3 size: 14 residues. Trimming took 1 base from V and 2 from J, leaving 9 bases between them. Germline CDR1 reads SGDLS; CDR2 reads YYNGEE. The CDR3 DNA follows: TGTGCCAGCAGCGTATCCCCAAGCAACACTGAAGCTTTCTTT. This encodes CASSVSPSNTEAFF.

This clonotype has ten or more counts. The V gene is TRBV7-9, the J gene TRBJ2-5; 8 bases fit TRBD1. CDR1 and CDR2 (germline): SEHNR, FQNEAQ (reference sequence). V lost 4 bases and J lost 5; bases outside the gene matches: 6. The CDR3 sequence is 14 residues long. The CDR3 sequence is CASSYATGAETQYF. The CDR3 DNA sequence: TGTGCCAGCAGCTATGCGACAGGGGCCGAGACCCAGTACTTC.

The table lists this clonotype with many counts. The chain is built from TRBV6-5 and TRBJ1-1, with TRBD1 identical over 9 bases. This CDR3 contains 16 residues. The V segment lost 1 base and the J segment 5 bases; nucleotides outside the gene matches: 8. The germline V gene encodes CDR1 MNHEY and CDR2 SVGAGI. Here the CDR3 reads CASSYFTPGQGTEAFF. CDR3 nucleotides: TGTGCCAGCAGTTACTTTACCCCGGGACAGGGAACTGAAGCTTTCTTT.

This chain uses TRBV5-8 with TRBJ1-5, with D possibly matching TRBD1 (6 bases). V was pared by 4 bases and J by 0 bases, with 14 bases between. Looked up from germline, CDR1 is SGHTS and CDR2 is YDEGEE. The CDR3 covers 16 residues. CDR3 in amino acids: CASSHGQFHSNQPQHF. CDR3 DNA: TGTGCCAGCAGCCACGGACAGTTTCATAGCAATCAGCCCCAGCATTTT.

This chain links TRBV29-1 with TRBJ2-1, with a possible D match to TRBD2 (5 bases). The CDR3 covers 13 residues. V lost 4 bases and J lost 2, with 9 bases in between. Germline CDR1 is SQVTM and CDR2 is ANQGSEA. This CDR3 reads CSVVRDTYNEQFF. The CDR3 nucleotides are TGCAGCGTTGTACGGGATACCTACAATGAGCAGTTCTTC.

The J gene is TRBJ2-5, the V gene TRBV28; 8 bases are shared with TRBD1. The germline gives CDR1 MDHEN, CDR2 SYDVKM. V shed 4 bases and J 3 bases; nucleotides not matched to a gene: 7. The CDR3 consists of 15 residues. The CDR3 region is CASSSPGQGKETQYF. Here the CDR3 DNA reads TGTGCCAGCAGTTCTCCCGGACAGGGTAAAGAGACCCAGTACTTC. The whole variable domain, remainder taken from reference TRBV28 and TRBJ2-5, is DVKVTQSSRYLVKRTGEKVFLECVQDMDHENMFWYRQDPGLGLRLIYFSYDVKMKEKGDIPEGYSVSREKKERFSLILESASTNQTSMYLCASSSPGQGKETQYFGPGTRLLVL.

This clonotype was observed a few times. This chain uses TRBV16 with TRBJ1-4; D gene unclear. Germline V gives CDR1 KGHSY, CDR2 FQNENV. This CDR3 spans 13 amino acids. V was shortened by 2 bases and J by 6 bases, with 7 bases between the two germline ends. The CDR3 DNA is TGTGCCAGCAGCCAAGTAACAGATGAAAAACTGTTTTTT. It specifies CASSQVTDEKLFF.

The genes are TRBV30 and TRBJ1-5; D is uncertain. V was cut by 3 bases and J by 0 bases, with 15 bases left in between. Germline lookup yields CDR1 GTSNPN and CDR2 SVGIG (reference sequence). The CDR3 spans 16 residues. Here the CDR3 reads CAWSLAYRDSNQPQHF. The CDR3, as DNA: TGTGCCTGGAGCCTCGCCTACAGAGATAGCAATCAGCCCCAGCATTTT.

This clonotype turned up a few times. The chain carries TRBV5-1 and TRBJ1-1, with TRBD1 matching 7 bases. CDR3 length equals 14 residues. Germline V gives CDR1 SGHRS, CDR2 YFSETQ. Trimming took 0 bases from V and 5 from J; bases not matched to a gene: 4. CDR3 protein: CASSLEQGRTEAFF. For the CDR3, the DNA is TGCGCCAGCAGCTTGGAACAGGGGCGAACTGAAGCTTTCTTT.

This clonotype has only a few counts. This chain's CDR3 is CASSTRFLAGGPPGTDTQYF. In DNA form, the CDR3 reads TGTGCCAGCAGCACCCGCTTCCTAGCGGGGGGGCCCCCGGGCACAGATACGCAGTATTTT. The chain recombines TRBV11-2 with TRBJ2-3; 12 nucleotides match TRBD2. The CDR3 is made up of 20 amino acids. Germline lookup yields CDR1 SGHAT and CDR2 FQNNGV. V shed 5 bases, J shed 1 base, and the junction held 16 bases outside the gene matches.

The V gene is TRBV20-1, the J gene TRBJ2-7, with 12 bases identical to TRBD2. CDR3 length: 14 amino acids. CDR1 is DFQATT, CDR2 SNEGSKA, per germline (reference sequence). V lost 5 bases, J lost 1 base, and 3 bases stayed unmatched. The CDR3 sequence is CSAGTSGLSYEQYF. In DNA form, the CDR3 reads TGCAGTGCTGGGACTAGCGGGCTTTCCTACGAGCAGTACTTC.

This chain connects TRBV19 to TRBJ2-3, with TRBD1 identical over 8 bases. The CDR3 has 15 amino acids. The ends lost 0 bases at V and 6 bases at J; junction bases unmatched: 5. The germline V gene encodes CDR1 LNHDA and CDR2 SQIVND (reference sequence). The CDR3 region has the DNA TGTGCCAGTAGTATAGAAGACAGGGGACGGGATACGCAGTATTTT. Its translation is CASSIEDRGRDTQYF.

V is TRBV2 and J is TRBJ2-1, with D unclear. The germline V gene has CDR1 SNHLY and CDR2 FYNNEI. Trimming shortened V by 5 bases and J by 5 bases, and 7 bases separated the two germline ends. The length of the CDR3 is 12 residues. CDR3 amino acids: CASSREDNEQFF. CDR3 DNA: TGTGCCAGCAGTCGTGAGGACAATGAGCAGTTCTTC.

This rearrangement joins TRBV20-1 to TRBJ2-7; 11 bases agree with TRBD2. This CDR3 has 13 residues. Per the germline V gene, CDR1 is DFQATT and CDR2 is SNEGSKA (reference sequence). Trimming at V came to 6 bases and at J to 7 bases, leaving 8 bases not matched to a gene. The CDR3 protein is CSAVTSGGREQYF. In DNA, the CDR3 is TGCAGTGCCGTAACTAGCGGGGGCCGAGAGCAGTACTTC.

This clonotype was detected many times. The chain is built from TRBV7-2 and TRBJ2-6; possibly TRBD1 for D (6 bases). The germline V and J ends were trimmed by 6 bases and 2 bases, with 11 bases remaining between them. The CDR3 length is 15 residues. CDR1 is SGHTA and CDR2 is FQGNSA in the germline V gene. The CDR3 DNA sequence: TGTGCCAGCAGTCGTGGGGGCCCTGGGGCCAACGTCCTGACTTTC. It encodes CASSRGGPGANVLTF. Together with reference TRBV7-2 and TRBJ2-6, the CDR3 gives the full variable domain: GAGVSQSPSNKVTEKGKDVELRCDPISGHTALYWYRQSLGQGLEFLIYFQGNSAPDKSGLPSDRFSAERTGGSVSTLTIQRTQQEDSAVYLCASSRGGPGANVLTFGAGSRLTVL.

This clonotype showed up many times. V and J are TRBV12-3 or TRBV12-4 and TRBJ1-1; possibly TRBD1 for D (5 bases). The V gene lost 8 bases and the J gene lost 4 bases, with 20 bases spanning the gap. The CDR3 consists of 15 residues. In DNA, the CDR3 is TGTGCCAGCCTCAGGGCAGGTATTCTTACCACTGAAGCTTTCTTT. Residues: CASLRAGILTTEAFF.

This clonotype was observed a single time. CDR3 bases: TGTGCCAGCAGTTCCCCCACCGGGACACCTCTCTACGAGCAGTACTTC. It encodes CASSSPTGTPLYEQYF. The V and J genes are TRBV28 and TRBJ2-7; perhaps TRBD1 as D (6 bases). The CDR3 has 16 amino acids. The V and J ends lost 4 bases and 3 bases respectively, with 19 bases between them. CDR1 is MDHEN, CDR2 SYDVKM, per germline.

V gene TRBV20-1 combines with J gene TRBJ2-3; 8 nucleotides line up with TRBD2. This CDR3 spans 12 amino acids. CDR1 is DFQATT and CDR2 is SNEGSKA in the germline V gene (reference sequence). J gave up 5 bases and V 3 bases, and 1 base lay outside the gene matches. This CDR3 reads CSASGGGDTQYF. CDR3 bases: TGCAGTGCTAGCGGGGGGGGAGATACGCAGTATTTT.

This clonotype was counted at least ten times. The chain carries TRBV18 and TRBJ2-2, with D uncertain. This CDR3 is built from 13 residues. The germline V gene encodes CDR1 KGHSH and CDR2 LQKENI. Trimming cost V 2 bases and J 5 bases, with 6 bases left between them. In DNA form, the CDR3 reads TGTGCCAGCTCACCATTGAGTACCGGGGAGCTGTTTTTT. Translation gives CASSPLSTGELFF.

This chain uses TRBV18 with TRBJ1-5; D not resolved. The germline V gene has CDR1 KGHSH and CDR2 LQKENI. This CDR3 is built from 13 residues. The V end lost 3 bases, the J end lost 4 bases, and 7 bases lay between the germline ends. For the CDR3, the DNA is TGTGCCAGCTCACCGGCCGTTAATCAGCCCCAGCATTTT. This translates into CASSPAVNQPQHF.